This is a list of T cell receptor beta chains from one sample in a study of metastatic and nonmetastatic thyroid tumors. TCRdb re-called the PCR reads through MiXCR. This table has about 4,500 clones, 25% to 35% appearing once. Source material: adjacent normal tissue. Every receptor here comes from a male donor with papillary thyroid cancer or a benign thyroid nodule (not recorded which). Some clones in this sample may be carry-over from other donors' samples. Both conserved end residues are part of each CDR3. Each record gives: D gene, clone size, J gene, V gene, CDR3 protein, CDR3 DNA. A D gene is named only where the DNA matches it firmly. A row's size may be missing; if present it is once, few, many or a size class.

D gene: -; clone size: -; J gene: TRBJ2-7; V gene: TRBV2; CDR3 protein: CASSRLPQDYEQYF; CDR3 DNA: TGTGCCAGCAGCAGACTACCACAGGACTACGAGCAGTACTTC
D gene: TRBD1; clone size: large; J gene: TRBJ1-2; V gene: TRBV28; CDR3 protein: CASSTGGGNGYTF; CDR3 DNA: TGTGCCAGCAGTACAGGGGGCGGAAATGGCTACACCTTC
D gene: -; clone size: many; J gene: TRBJ2-5; V gene: TRBV5-1; CDR3 protein: CASRIAGNFQETQYF; CDR3 DNA: TGCGCCAGCAGGATTGCGGGAAATTTCCAAGAGACCCAGTACTTC
D gene: -; clone size: medium-sized; J gene: TRBJ2-3; V gene: TRBV11-3; CDR3 protein: CASSLVPDTQYF; CDR3 DNA: TGTGCCAGCAGCTTAGTCCCAGATACGCAGTATTTT
D gene: TRBD1; clone size: few; J gene: TRBJ2-3; V gene: TRBV6-2/TRBV6-3; CDR3 protein: CASGDRVESTDTQYF; CDR3 DNA: TGTGCCAGTGGAGACAGGGTCGAAAGCACAGATACGCAGTATTTT
D gene: TRBD1; clone size: few; J gene: TRBJ2-7; V gene: TRBV27; CDR3 protein: CASSFSQTGTSPYEQYF; CDR3 DNA: TGTGCCAGCAGTTTTTCCCAGACAGGGACATCCCCCTACGAGCAGTACTTC
D gene: -; clone size: few; J gene: TRBJ1-1; V gene: TRBV6-1; CDR3 protein: CASSLGGGREAFF; CDR3 DNA: TGTGCCAGCAGCCTGGGTGGGGGGCGTGAAGCTTTCTTT
D gene: -; clone size: -; J gene: TRBJ1-5; V gene: TRBV6-1; CDR3 protein: CASSEAPGLGYQPQHF; CDR3 DNA: TGTGCCAGCAGTGAAGCGCCTGGTTTGGGGTATCAGCCCCAGCATTTT
D gene: -; clone size: few; J gene: TRBJ2-1; V gene: TRBV27; CDR3 protein: CASSLRWGNTNEQFF; CDR3 DNA: TGTGCCAGCAGTTTAAGGTGGGGGAATACCAATGAGCAGTTCTTC
D gene: -; clone size: -; J gene: TRBJ2-3; V gene: TRBV11-2; CDR3 protein: CASSLDVTDTQYF; CDR3 DNA: TGTGCCAGCAGCTTAGATGTAACAGATACTCAGTATTTT
D gene: TRBD2; clone size: many; J gene: TRBJ2-3; V gene: TRBV29-1; CDR3 protein: CSVEDLWAGGRLADTQYF; CDR3 DNA: TGCAGCGTTGAAGATCTTTGGGCGGGAGGGCGTTTGGCAGATACGCAGTATTTT
D gene: -; clone size: few; J gene: TRBJ2-3; V gene: TRBV27; CDR3 protein: CASSLEGLGTDTQYF; CDR3 DNA: TGTGCCAGCAGTTTAGAGGGGTTAGGCACAGATACGCAGTATTTT
D gene: -; clone size: medium-sized; J gene: TRBJ2-1; V gene: TRBV20-1; CDR3 protein: CSAPNINRDPNEQFF; CDR3 DNA: TGCAGTGCTCCTAATATAAACCGGGACCCCAATGAGCAGTTCTTC
D gene: TRBD1; clone size: -; J gene: TRBJ1-2; V gene: TRBV27; CDR3 protein: CASSLYAPGTGNYGYTF; CDR3 DNA: TGTGCCAGCAGTTTATACGCTCCGGGGACAGGGAACTATGGCTACACCTTC
D gene: -; clone size: medium-sized; J gene: TRBJ1-5; V gene: TRBV12-3/TRBV12-4; CDR3 protein: CASSLVSDNQPQHF; CDR3 DNA: TGTGCCAGCAGTTTAGTCTCAGACAATCAGCCCCAGCATTTT
D gene: -; clone size: few; J gene: TRBJ1-5; V gene: TRBV19; CDR3 protein: CASSIDISNQPQHF; CDR3 DNA: TGTGCCAGTAGTATTGACATTAGCAATCAGCCCCAGCATTTT
D gene: -; clone size: -; J gene: TRBJ2-5; V gene: TRBV7-2; CDR3 protein: CASSSSIGRETQYF; CDR3 DNA: TGTGCCAGCAGCTCCTCGATCGGGCGGGAGACCCAGTACTTC
D gene: -; clone size: large; J gene: TRBJ1-1; V gene: TRBV6-1; CDR3 protein: CASSSWAGPTEAFF; CDR3 DNA: TGTGCCAGCAGTTCCTGGGCCGGGCCCACTGAAGCTTTCTTT
D gene: TRBD1; clone size: many; J gene: TRBJ2-5; V gene: TRBV11-3; CDR3 protein: CASSSDRGETQYF; CDR3 DNA: TGTGCCAGCAGCTCAGACAGGGGAGAGACCCAGTACTTC
D gene: TRBD2; clone size: few; J gene: TRBJ2-7; V gene: TRBV27; CDR3 protein: CASSYSGSHSGYEQYF; CDR3 DNA: TGTGCCAGCAGCTATAGCGGGAGCCACTCTGGATACGAGCAGTACTTC
D gene: -; clone size: many; J gene: TRBJ2-7; V gene: TRBV4-2; CDR3 protein: CASSQGPAVLSYEQYF; CDR3 DNA: TGTGCCAGCAGCCAAGGCCCAGCGGTCCTATCCTACGAGCAGTACTTC
D gene: -; clone size: once; J gene: TRBJ2-2; V gene: TRBV7-3; CDR3 protein: CPSSFCGHAITGELFF; CDR3 DNA: TGTCCCAGCAGCTTCTGCGGTCACGCGATCACCGGGGAGCTGTTTTTT
D gene: -; clone size: few; J gene: TRBJ1-1; V gene: TRBV20-1; CDR3 protein: CSASGGAGAEAFF; CDR3 DNA: TGCAGTGCTAGCGGGGGCGCGGGTGCTGAAGCTTTCTTT
D gene: TRBD2; clone size: -; J gene: TRBJ2-7; V gene: TRBV20-1; CDR3 protein: CSARSSGSYEQYF; CDR3 DNA: TGCAGTGCTAGATCTAGCGGGAGCTACGAGCAGTACTTC
D gene: TRBD1; clone size: -; J gene: TRBJ1-1; V gene: TRBV20-1; CDR3 protein: CSAREGARTEAFF; CDR3 DNA: TGCAGTGCTAGGGAGGGGGCAAGGACTGAAGCTTTCTTT
D gene: -; clone size: -; J gene: TRBJ1-1; V gene: TRBV28; CDR3 protein: CATLGRMNTKAFF; CDR3 DNA: TGTGCCACGCTAGGGAGGATGAACACTAAAGCTTTCTTT
D gene: -; clone size: -; J gene: TRBJ2-1; V gene: TRBV5-4; CDR3 protein: CAGSLGCYNEQFF; CDR3 DNA: TGTGCCGGCAGCTTGGGGTGCTACAATGAGCAGTTCTTC
D gene: TRBD2; clone size: large; J gene: TRBJ2-1; V gene: TRBV6-2/TRBV6-3; CDR3 protein: CASIRSSGSLDEQFF; CDR3 DNA: TGTGCCAGCATAAGGTCTAGCGGGAGTCTCGATGAGCAGTTCTTC
D gene: -; clone size: -; J gene: TRBJ2-7; V gene: TRBV28; CDR3 protein: CASSFRVDAYEQYF; CDR3 DNA: TGTGCCAGCAGTTTTCGCGTGGATGCCTACGAGCAGTACTTC
D gene: -; clone size: -; J gene: TRBJ2-7; V gene: TRBV6-2/TRBV6-3; CDR3 protein: CASGSLRRGKKYEQYF; CDR3 DNA: TGTGCCAGCGGCTCCCTCCGCAGAGGGAAGAAGTACGAGCAGTACTTC
D gene: TRBD1; clone size: few; J gene: TRBJ1-2; V gene: TRBV6-1; CDR3 protein: CASSTRQGNYGYTF; CDR3 DNA: TGTGCCAGCAGTACCCGACAGGGCAACTATGGCTACACCTTC
D gene: -; clone size: -; J gene: TRBJ1-6; V gene: TRBV15; CDR3 protein: CATSMGTSRNSPLHF; CDR3 DNA: TGTGCCACCAGCATGGGGACATCCCGAAATTCACCCCTCCACTTT
D gene: TRBD1; clone size: once; J gene: TRBJ1-3; V gene: TRBV5-1; CDR3 protein: CARAGGGLSLGNTIYF; CDR3 DNA: TGCGCCAGGGCAGGGGGAGGGCTCTCTCTGGGGAACACCATATATTTT
D gene: -; clone size: medium-sized; J gene: TRBJ2-7; V gene: TRBV20-1; CDR3 protein: CSASVTVGHEQYF; CDR3 DNA: TGCAGTGCTAGTGTGACAGTCGGCCACGAGCAGTACTTC
D gene: -; clone size: large; J gene: TRBJ2-3; V gene: TRBV6-1; CDR3 protein: CASSSPLVGGADTQYF; CDR3 DNA: TGTGCCAGCAGCTCGCCCCTGGTAGGCGGCGCAGATACGCAGTATTTT
D gene: TRBD2; clone size: medium-sized; J gene: TRBJ2-7; V gene: TRBV7-9; CDR3 protein: CASSPTSQVGEQYF; CDR3 DNA: TGTGCCAGCAGCCCGACTAGCCAGGTGGGCGAGCAGTACTTC
D gene: -; clone size: -; J gene: TRBJ1-4; V gene: TRBV6-5; CDR3 protein: CASSFNPQADEKLFF; CDR3 DNA: TGTGCCAGCAGTTTTAACCCCCAGGCGGATGAAAAACTGTTTTTT
D gene: TRBD1; clone size: few; J gene: TRBJ1-1; V gene: TRBV6-2/TRBV6-3; CDR3 protein: CASSYSTFRTGENTEAFF; CDR3 DNA: TGTGCCAGCAGTTACTCGACATTCCGGACAGGGGAAAACACTGAAGCTTTCTTT
D gene: -; clone size: -; J gene: TRBJ1-4; V gene: TRBV6-1; CDR3 protein: CASSEPVLWTNEKLFF; CDR3 DNA: TGTGCCAGCAGTGAACCGGTGCTCTGGACTAATGAAAAACTGTTTTTT
D gene: -; clone size: many; J gene: TRBJ2-2; V gene: TRBV5-4; CDR3 protein: CASSAPPWKSGELFF; CDR3 DNA: TGTGCCAGCAGCGCTCCACCGTGGAAGTCCGGGGAGCTGTTTTTT
D gene: -; clone size: -; J gene: TRBJ2-7; V gene: TRBV6-1; CDR3 protein: CASKMDFEGGYEQYF; CDR3 DNA: TGTGCCAGCAAGATGGACTTCGAAGGGGGTTACGAGCAGTACTTC
D gene: TRBD2; clone size: -; J gene: TRBJ2-7; V gene: TRBV6-6; CDR3 protein: CASSFSGAGSEQYF; CDR3 DNA: TGTGCCAGCAGTTTCAGCGGGGCGGGATCCGAGCAGTACTTC
D gene: -; clone size: -; J gene: TRBJ1-2; V gene: TRBV10-2; CDR3 protein: CASSEGGLNYGYTF; CDR3 DNA: TGCGCCAGCAGTGAGGGCGGCCTTAACTATGGCTACACCTTC
D gene: -; clone size: -; J gene: TRBJ2-7; V gene: TRBV12-3/TRBV12-4; CDR3 protein: CATTNRRDYEQYF; CDR3 DNA: TGTGCCACCACAAACCGCAGGGATTACGAGCAGTACTTC
D gene: -; clone size: medium-sized; J gene: TRBJ2-6; V gene: TRBV19; CDR3 protein: CASSIVIGPSSGANVLTF; CDR3 DNA: TGTGCCAGTAGTATAGTTATTGGACCTAGCTCTGGGGCCAACGTCCTGACTTTC
D gene: -; clone size: -; J gene: TRBJ1-5; V gene: TRBV12-3/TRBV12-4; CDR3 protein: CASSRIVNQPQHF; CDR3 DNA: TGTGCCAGCAGTCGGATAGTGAACCAGCCCCAGCATTTT
D gene: -; clone size: -; J gene: TRBJ1-1; V gene: TRBV7-9; CDR3 protein: CASSFREARAFF; CDR3 DNA: TGTGCCAGCAGCTTCAGGGAAGCAAGAGCTTTCTTT
D gene: -; clone size: few; J gene: TRBJ1-2; V gene: TRBV9; CDR3 protein: CASSPRERVAGYTF; CDR3 DNA: TGTGCCAGCAGCCCTCGCGAAAGGGTGGCTGGCTACACCTTC
D gene: TRBD1; clone size: few; J gene: TRBJ2-7; V gene: TRBV6-1; CDR3 protein: CASSPIPGQGPHEQYF; CDR3 DNA: TGTGCCAGCAGCCCAATACCGGGACAGGGTCCCCACGAGCAGTACTTC
D gene: TRBD1; clone size: few; J gene: TRBJ1-6; V gene: TRBV27; CDR3 protein: CASSEDRTGPSPLHF; CDR3 DNA: TGTGCCAGCAGTGAGGACAGGACCGGGCCCTCACCCCTCCACTTT
D gene: -; clone size: -; J gene: TRBJ2-3; V gene: TRBV6-2/TRBV6-3; CDR3 protein: CASIYSMSSDTQYF; CDR3 DNA: TGTGCCAGCATTTACTCGATGTCGTCGGATACGCAGTATTTT
D gene: TRBD2; clone size: -; J gene: TRBJ2-7; V gene: TRBV28; CDR3 protein: CASSLASGAQYEQYF; CDR3 DNA: TGTGCCAGCAGTTTGGCTAGCGGAGCGCAATACGAGCAGTACTTC
D gene: -; clone size: -; J gene: TRBJ1-2; V gene: TRBV6-4; CDR3 protein: CASSDTPQGLGGYTF; CDR3 DNA: TGTGCCAGCAGTGACACCCCACAGGGCCTAGGAGGCTACACCTTC
D gene: -; clone size: medium-sized; J gene: TRBJ1-3; V gene: TRBV9; CDR3 protein: CASSVDSVSGNTIYF; CDR3 DNA: TGTGCCAGCAGCGTAGATTCAGTATCTGGAAACACCATATATTTT
D gene: -; clone size: few; J gene: TRBJ2-7; V gene: TRBV12-3/TRBV12-4; CDR3 protein: CASSLDQLSYEQYF; CDR3 DNA: TGTGCCAGCAGTTTAGATCAGCTCTCCTACGAGCAGTACTTC
D gene: -; clone size: few; J gene: TRBJ2-2; V gene: TRBV6-1; CDR3 protein: CASSRLSDNAGELFF; CDR3 DNA: TGTGCCAGCAGTCGACTATCGGATAACGCCGGGGAGCTGTTTTTT
D gene: -; clone size: large; J gene: TRBJ1-3; V gene: TRBV6-1; CDR3 protein: CATKSSGNTIYF; CDR3 DNA: TGTGCCACTAAGAGCTCTGGAAACACCATATATTTT
D gene: -; clone size: -; J gene: TRBJ2-7; V gene: TRBV30; CDR3 protein: CAWQKGGYEQYF; CDR3 DNA: TGTGCCTGGCAAAAAGGGGGCTACGAGCAGTACTTC
D gene: -; clone size: -; J gene: TRBJ1-1; V gene: TRBV7-9; CDR3 protein: CASSLFQNTEAFF; CDR3 DNA: TGTGCCAGCAGCTTGTTTCAAAACACTGAAGCTTTCTTT